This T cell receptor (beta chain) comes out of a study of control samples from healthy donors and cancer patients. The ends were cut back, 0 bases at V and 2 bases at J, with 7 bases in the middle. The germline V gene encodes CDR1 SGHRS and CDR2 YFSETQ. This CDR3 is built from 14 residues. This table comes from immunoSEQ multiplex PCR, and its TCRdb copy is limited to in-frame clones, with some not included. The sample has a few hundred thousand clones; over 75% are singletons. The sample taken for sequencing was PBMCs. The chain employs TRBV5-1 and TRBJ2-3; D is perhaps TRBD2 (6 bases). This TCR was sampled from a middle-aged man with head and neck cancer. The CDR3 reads CASSLGDSTDTQYF. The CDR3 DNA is TGCGCCAGCAGCTTGGGGGACTCCACAGATACGCAGTATTTT. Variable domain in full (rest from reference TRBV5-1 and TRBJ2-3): KAGVTQTPRYLIKTRGQQVTLSCSPISGHRSVSWYQQTPGQGLQFLFEYFSETQRNKGNFPGRFSGRQFSNSRSEMNVSTLELGDSALYLCASSLGDSTDTQYFGPGTRLTVL.